Presented here are 27 T cell receptor beta chains from one specimen sequenced in a study of identical twins listed by TCRdb under 2016. The receptor library was made with 5' RACE. Sequencing relied on an Illumina HiSeq 2000. Clones were called with MiXCR by TCRdb after fastp trimmed the public reads at Q25, and only in-frame beta chains were retained. Merged by CDR3 protein, the rows form single entries marked with the most common genes and DNA. The sample table records approximately 500,000 distinct CDR3 sequences; approximately 24% of these occur just once. The top ten constitute just under 3% of the sample. This same sample was also taken into another study, of T cells expressing NK-cell markers.

Specimen: CD4+ T cells sorted from blood. The receptor source for this set is a woman younger than 30 in good health.

J is TRBJ2-7 and V is TRBV20-1, with 7 bases identical to TRBD1. Germline lookup yields CDR1 DFQATT and CDR2 SNEGSKA (reference sequence). The CDR3 runs to 14 residues. Losses at the gene ends were 3 bases for V and 6 bases for J; bases not matched to a gene: 11. The CDR3 reads CSASNRGRVGEQYF. The CDR3 bases are TGCAGTGCTAGCAACAGGGGCCGGGTAGGCGAGCAGTACTTC.

The rearrangement joins TRBV20-1 to TRBJ2-2; 9 bases map to TRBD2. Germline assignment: CDR1 DFQATT and CDR2 SNEGSKA (reference sequence). The V segment lost 6 bases and the J segment 2 bases; nucleotides outside the gene matches: 4. CDR3 size: 14 residues. The CDR3 DNA reads as TGCAGTGCGAGCGGGAGGACCAACACCGGGGAGCTGTTTTTT. Translating gives CSASGRTNTGELFF.

Notes on this clonotype: An end of the junction differs from the germline gene, which may be a read error. The chain has TRBV5-5 and TRBJ2-1; possible D gene TRBD1, 5 bases. The CDR3 spans 14 residues. Germline V gene data show CDR1 as SGHKS and CDR2 as YYEKEE (reference sequence). CDR3 coding DNA: TGTGCCAGCGGCCTGGGGCTCCTCGGCGATGAGCAGTTCTTT. Protein product: CASGLGLLGDEQFF.

The chain is built from TRBV29-1 and TRBJ2-3; D uncertain. In germline, CDR1 is SQVTM, CDR2 ANQGSEA. The V end lost 6 bases, the J end lost 2 bases, and 18 bases lay between the germline ends. The length of the CDR3 is 15 residues. The CDR3 sequence: CSVLPASLNTDTQYF. As DNA, the CDR3 is TGCAGCGTCCTCCCGGCAAGCCTAAACACAGATACGCAGTATTTT.

The CDR3 here is CSARDFAGDFNEQFF. CDR3 sequence (DNA): TGCAGTGCTAGAGATTTTGCGGGAGACTTCAATGAGCAGTTCTTC. V is TRBV20-1 and J is TRBJ2-1, with 7 bases fitting TRBD2. With 0 bases clipped from V and 6 bases from J, the junction kept 8 bases outside the gene matches. Looked up from germline, CDR1 is DFQATT and CDR2 is SNEGSKA (reference sequence). The CDR3 extends over 15 amino acids.

This clonotype has a handful of counts. V gene TRBV7-9 combines with J gene TRBJ2-6; D is undetermined. Per the germline V gene, CDR1 is SEHNR and CDR2 is FQNEAQ (reference sequence). V shed 0 bases and J shed 4 bases, with 10 bases lying between them. The CDR3 length is 16 residues. The CDR3 loop reads CASSLALGSGANVLTF. The CDR3 region has the DNA TGTGCCAGCAGCTTAGCTTTGGGATCCGGGGCCAACGTCCTGACTTTC. Full variable domain (outside the CDR3, taken from reference TRBV7-9 and TRBJ2-6): DTGVSQNPRHKITKRGQNVTFRCDPISEHNRLYWYRQTLGQGPEFLTYFQNEAQLEKSRLLSDRFSAERPKGSFSTLEIQRTEQGDSAMYLCASSLALGSGANVLTFGAGSRLTVL.

V gene TRBV10-3 combines with J gene TRBJ2-7; perhaps TRBD1 as D (5 bases). The germline V gene has CDR1 ENHRY and CDR2 SYGVKD. Trimming shortened V by 6 bases and J by 6 bases, and 15 bases separated the two germline ends. There are 13 residues in the CDR3. For the CDR3, the DNA is TGTGCCATCAGAGGCCCTATACAGGTCGAGCAGTACTTC. Amino acids: CAIRGPIQVEQYF.

This clonotype has more than one count but fewer than ten. The J gene is TRBJ1-1, the V gene TRBV20-1, with 9 bases lining up with TRBD1. The CDR3 totals 16 residues. Unmatched junction bases numbered 11, after V lost 0 bases and J lost 6 bases. The germline V gene encodes CDR1 DFQATT and CDR2 SNEGSKA (reference sequence). DNA of the CDR3: TGCAGTGCTAGAGATTTGGGACAGGGTAGTTACGCTGAAGCTTTCTTT. Translating gives CSARDLGQGSYAEAFF.

The chain has TRBV5-5 and TRBJ2-2, with D possibly TRBD1 on 5 matching bases. Germline assignment: CDR1 SGHKS and CDR2 YYEKEE (reference sequence). Trimming took off 1 base at V and 4 bases at J, with 17 bases between the two ends. The CDR3 consists of 17 residues. The CDR3 loop reads CASSLRNWGEGTGELFF. The CDR3 DNA sequence: TGTGCCAGCAGCTTGCGTAATTGGGGCGAAGGCACCGGGGAGCTGTTTTTT. Drawing the rest from reference TRBV5-5 and TRBJ2-2, the complete variable domain is DAGVTQSPTHLIKTRGQQVTLRCSPISGHKSVSWYQQVLGQGPQFIFQYYEKEERGRGNFPDRFSARQFPNYSSELNVNALLLGDSALYLCASSLRNWGEGTGELFFGEGSRLTVL.

For this clonotype: Relative to the germline gene, one junction end is altered; a read error may explain this. The V and J genes are TRBV20-1 and TRBJ2-7; 7 bases match TRBD1. Germline V gene lookup returns CDR1 DFQATT and CDR2 SNEGSKA (reference sequence). The CDR3 length is 14 residues. CDR3 nucleotides: TGCAGCGCTAGGGGCAGGGGGAACTCCTACGAGCAGTACTTC. Amino acids: CSARGRGNSYEQYF.

The V gene is TRBV20-1, the J gene TRBJ1-6; no reliable D call. Germline V CDR1 and CDR2: DFQATT, SNEGSKA (reference sequence). V lost 3 bases and J lost 9, with 12 bases in between. The CDR3 length is 13 residues. The CDR3 here is CSARVAGGSPLHF. CDR3 nucleotide sequence: TGCAGTGCTAGGGTTGCAGGCGGTTCACCCCTCCACTTT.

V gene TRBV15 combines with J gene TRBJ2-6; a weak D match, TRBD1 (6 bases). CDR1 LNHNV and CDR2 YYDKDF come from the germline V gene (reference sequence). V was trimmed by 1 base and J by 2 bases, leaving 9 bases between them. The CDR3 contains 16 residues. The chain's CDR3 is CATSRGKGAGANVLTF. Here the CDR3 DNA reads TGTGCCACCAGCAGAGGAAAGGGGGCTGGGGCCAACGTCCTGACTTTC.

The chain carries TRBV20-1 and TRBJ1-1, with TRBD1 as a possible D gene (6 bases). Between the trimmed V and J ends, which lost 8 bases and 1 base, there was a span of 14 bases. The CDR3 sequence is 13 residues long. Germline lookup yields CDR1 DFQATT and CDR2 SNEGSKA (reference sequence). The CDR3 spells CSHLGGPNTEAFF. In DNA form, the CDR3 reads TGCAGTCACCTAGGGGGACCGAACACTGAAGCTTTCTTT.

V usage is TRBV5-1 and J usage is TRBJ2-5; D remains unclear. Germline CDR1 reads SGHRS; CDR2 reads YFSETQ. There are 14 residues in the CDR3. V shed 2 bases and J shed 2 bases, with 10 bases lying between them. CDR3 amino acids: CASSFDSSQETQYF. The CDR3 bases are TGCGCCAGCAGCTTCGACTCCTCACAAGAGACCCAGTACTTC.

This rearrangement joins TRBV7-9 to TRBJ1-4; D is unresolved. Germline V gives CDR1 SEHNR, CDR2 FQNEAQ (reference sequence). The CDR3 length is 15 residues. The V end lost 0 bases, the J end lost 8 bases, and 13 bases lay between the germline ends. CDR3 in DNA: TGTGCCAGCAGCTTAGCGTTGGCAGGCGGGGAAAAACTGTTTTTT. Translating gives CASSLALAGGEKLFF.

The chain links TRBV4-3 to TRBJ2-7, with TRBD2 matching 11 bases. The germline CDR1 and CDR2 sequences are LGHNA and YSLEER. The CDR3 totals 16 residues. Trimming at V came to 4 bases and at J to 2 bases, leaving 7 bases not matched to a gene. DNA of the CDR3: TGCGCCAGCAGCCTAGCGACTAGCGGGACAACCTACGAGCAGTACTTC. Protein product: CASSLATSGTTYEQYF.

In its sample, this clonotype was seen a few times. J is TRBJ2-3 and V is TRBV5-1; perhaps TRBD2 as D (5 bases). CDR1 SGHRS and CDR2 YFSETQ come from the germline V gene. V lost 4 bases, J lost 0 bases, and 15 bases lay in between. CDR3 length: 16 amino acids. The CDR3 sequence is CASSPGGGPSTDTQYF. CDR3 nucleotides: TGCGCCAGCAGCCCCGGCGGCGGGCCTAGCACAGATACGCAGTATTTT.

This clonotype was seen a handful of times. V and J are TRBV5-1 and TRBJ2-7; tentatively, D is TRBD2 (6 bases). The V and J ends lost 4 bases and 3 bases respectively, with 14 bases between them. This CDR3 has 14 amino acids. Germline values: CDR1 SGHRS, CDR2 YFSETQ. The CDR3 nucleotides are TGCGCCAGCAGCCCTAGAAGGGGAGGCTACGAGCAGTACTTC. This translates into CASSPRRGGYEQYF.

This clonotype has more than one count but fewer than ten. This rearrangement joins TRBV18 to TRBJ2-3; D gene ambiguous. CDR1 and CDR2 from the germline V gene are KGHSH and LQKENI. V was clipped by 3 bases and J by 0 bases, with 7 bases between them. The CDR3 extends over 14 amino acids. CDR3 residues: CASSPVSSTDTQYF. The CDR3 DNA follows: TGTGCCAGCTCACCGGTGTCTAGCACAGATACGCAGTATTTT.

The V and J genes are TRBV7-2 and TRBJ1-6; a weak D match, TRBD1 (6 bases). Per the germline V gene, CDR1 is SGHTA and CDR2 is FQGNSA. The CDR3 contains 13 residues. V shed 5 bases and J shed 10 bases, with 12 bases lying between them. CDR3 protein: CASSLQGRSPLHF. The CDR3 nucleotides read TGTGCCAGCAGCCTACAGGGACGGTCACCCCTCCACTTT.

This clonotype was recorded a few times. V and J are TRBV5-1 and TRBJ2-1; 8 nucleotides line up with TRBD2. V trimming: 1 base; J trimming: 3 bases; junction bases outside the gene matches: 3. The CDR3 sequence is 15 residues long. From germline, CDR1 is SGHRS and CDR2 YFSETQ. The CDR3 loop reads CASSLSGSVYNEQFF. The CDR3 nucleotides are TGCGCCAGCAGCTTGAGCGGGAGCGTCTACAATGAGCAGTTCTTC.

This clonotype has a handful of counts. This chain links TRBV7-2 with TRBJ2-7, with 7 bases aligning to TRBD1. J lost 2 bases, V lost 1 base, and 5 bases had no gene match. CDR1 and CDR2 from the germline V gene are SGHTA and FQGNSA. The CDR3 is 15 residues long. The CDR3 sequence is CASSLEGTAPYEQYF. In DNA, the CDR3 is TGTGCCAGCAGCTTAGAGGGGACAGCCCCCTACGAGCAGTACTTC.

This clonotype has more than one count but fewer than ten. This chain links TRBV10-3 with TRBJ1-1; the D gene is possibly TRBD1 (5 bases). The germline CDR1 and CDR2 sequences are ENHRY and SYGVKD. V was cut by 4 bases and J by 1 base, with 7 bases left in between. There are 13 residues in the CDR3. DNA of the CDR3: TGTGCCATCAGTGGGACACAGAACACTGAAGCTTTCTTT. Amino acids: CAISGTQNTEAFF.

The chain is built from TRBV6-1 and TRBJ2-1, with D possibly being TRBD1 or TRBD2 (5 bases each). CDR3 size: 14 residues. V lost 10 bases to trimming and J lost 0 bases, with 13 bases between them. Germline lookup yields CDR1 MNHNS and CDR2 SASEGT. In nucleotides, the CDR3 is TGTGCCATCTCCCCGAGGGGCTCCTACAATGAGCAGTTCTTC. It is translated as CAISPRGSYNEQFF.

This clonotype was seen a few times. The CDR3: CSATSNGATYEQYF. The CDR3 DNA reads as TGCAGTGCTACTAGTAACGGGGCAACCTACGAGCAGTACTTC. V usage is TRBV20-1 and J usage is TRBJ2-7; possibly TRBD1 or TRBD2 for D (5 bases each). Germline lookup yields CDR1 DFQATT and CDR2 SNEGSKA (reference sequence). V was trimmed by 4 bases and J by 2 bases, leaving 15 bases between them. This CDR3 region has 14 residues.

The chain carries TRBV7-2 and TRBJ2-3; 8 bases match TRBD2. The germline gives CDR1 SGHTA, CDR2 FQGNSA. CDR3 length: 16 amino acids. V gave up 5 bases and J gave up 5 bases; unmatched junction bases: 12. The CDR3 DNA follows: TGTGCCAGCAGCCGCGGGAGCGGGGGCATCGGAGATACGCAGTATTTT. Amino acid sequence: CASSRGSGGIGDTQYF.

The V and J genes are TRBV7-9 and TRBJ1-1, with 9 bases fitting TRBD1. This CDR3 has 13 residues. The V gene end was trimmed by 5 bases and the J gene end by 6 bases; junction bases not matched to a gene: 4. Per germline, CDR1 SEHNR and CDR2 FQNEAQ (reference sequence). CDR3 coding DNA: TGTGCCAGCAGCGTCGGGACAGGGTCTGAAGCTTTCTTT. As protein: CASSVGTGSEAFF.